This paragraph reports one TCR beta chain. A multiplex PCR was run with 60 Vbeta primers and 13 Jbeta primers. Sequenced by immunoSEQ multiplex PCR; TCRdb stores in-frame clones only, minus some. The sample lists about 150,000 clones, about 60% occurring once. The data were obtained in a study of cytomegalovirus exposure and HLA in healthy donors. The CDR3 contains 13 residues. V lost 5 bases to trimming and J lost 7 bases; unmatched junction nucleotides: 7. Germline loops: CDR1 SGHAT, CDR2 FQNNGV. The sequencing sample was made of PBMCs. This TCR was sampled from a woman in her sixties or seventies in good health and CMV-seropositive. The J gene is TRBJ1-1, the V gene TRBV11-2; 7 bases fit TRBD1. The CDR3 reads CASSPGTDNEAFF. In DNA, the CDR3 is TGTGCCAGCAGCCCCGGGACAGACAATGAAGCTTTCTTT. Supplemented by reference TRBV11-2 and TRBJ1-1, the full variable domain reads EAGVAQSPRYKIIEKRQSVAFWCNPISGHATLYWYQQILGQGPKLLIQFQNNGVVDDSQLPKDRFSAERLKGVDSTLKIQPAKLEDSAVYLCASSPGTDNEAFFGQGTRLTVV.